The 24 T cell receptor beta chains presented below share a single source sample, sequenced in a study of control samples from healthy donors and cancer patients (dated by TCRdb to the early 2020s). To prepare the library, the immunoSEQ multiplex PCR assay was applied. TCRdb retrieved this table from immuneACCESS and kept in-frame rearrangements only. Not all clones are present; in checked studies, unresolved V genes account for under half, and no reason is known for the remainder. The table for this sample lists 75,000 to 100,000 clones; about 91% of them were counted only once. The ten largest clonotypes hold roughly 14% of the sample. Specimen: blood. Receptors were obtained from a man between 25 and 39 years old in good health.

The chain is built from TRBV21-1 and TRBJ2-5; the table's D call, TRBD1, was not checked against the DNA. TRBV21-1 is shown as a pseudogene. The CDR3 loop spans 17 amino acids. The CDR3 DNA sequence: TGTGCCAGCAGCAATCGGGCCCCAACAGGGGAGAAGGAGACCCAGTACTTC. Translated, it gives CASSNRAPTGEKETQYF.

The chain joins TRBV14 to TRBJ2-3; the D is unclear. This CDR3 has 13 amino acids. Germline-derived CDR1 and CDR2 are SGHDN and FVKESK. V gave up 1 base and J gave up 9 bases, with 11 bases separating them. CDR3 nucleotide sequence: TGTGCCAGCAGCCAAGGATACGGTCGCACGCAGTATTTT. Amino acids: CASSQGYGRTQYF.

The CDR3 DNA is TGTGCCAGCAGGGGCGACGACAGGGGTAATGAAAAACTGTTTTTT. Translating gives CASRGDDRGNEKLFF. The chain carries TRBV27 and TRBJ1-4; 8 bases are shared with TRBD1. The CDR3 has 15 amino acids. V was pared by 6 bases and J by 4 bases, with 7 bases of the junction left unmatched. Germline-derived CDR1 and CDR2 are MNHEY and SMNVEV (reference sequence).

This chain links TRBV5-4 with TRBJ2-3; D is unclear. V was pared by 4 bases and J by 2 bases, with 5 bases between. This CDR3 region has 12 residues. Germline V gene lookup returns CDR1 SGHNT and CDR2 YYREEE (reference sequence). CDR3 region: CASSVNTDTQYF. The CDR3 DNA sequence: TGTGCCAGCAGCGTGAACACAGATACGCAGTATTTT.

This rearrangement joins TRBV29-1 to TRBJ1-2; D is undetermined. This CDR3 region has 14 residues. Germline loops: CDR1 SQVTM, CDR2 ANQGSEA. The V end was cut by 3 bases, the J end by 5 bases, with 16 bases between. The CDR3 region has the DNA TGCAGCGTTGATTCCTTATCAAGAGATTATGGCTACACCTTC. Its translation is CSVDSLSRDYGYTF.

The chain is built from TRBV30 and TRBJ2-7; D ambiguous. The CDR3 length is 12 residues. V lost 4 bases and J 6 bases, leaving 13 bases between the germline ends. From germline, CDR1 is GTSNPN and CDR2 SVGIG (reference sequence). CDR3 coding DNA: TGTGCCTGGAAGGGTCCCTTTCCCGAGCAGTACTTC. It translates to CAWKGPFPEQYF.

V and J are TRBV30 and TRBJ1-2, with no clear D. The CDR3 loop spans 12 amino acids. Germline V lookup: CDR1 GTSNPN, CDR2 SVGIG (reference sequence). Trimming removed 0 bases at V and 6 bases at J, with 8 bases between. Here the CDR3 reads CAWSVTRNGYTF. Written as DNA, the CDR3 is TGTGCCTGGAGTGTGACAAGGAATGGCTACACCTTC.

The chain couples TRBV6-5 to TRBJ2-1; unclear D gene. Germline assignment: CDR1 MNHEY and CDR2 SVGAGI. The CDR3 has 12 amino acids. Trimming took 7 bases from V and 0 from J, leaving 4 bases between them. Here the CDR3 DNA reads TGTGCCAGCACTAACTCCTACAATGAGCAGTTCTTC. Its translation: CASTNSYNEQFF.

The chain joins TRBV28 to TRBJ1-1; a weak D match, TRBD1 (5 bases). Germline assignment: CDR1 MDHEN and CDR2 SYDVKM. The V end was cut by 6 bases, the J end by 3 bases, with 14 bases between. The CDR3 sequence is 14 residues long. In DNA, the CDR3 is TGTGCCAGCAGAATATCACAGGTGTACACTGAAGCTTTCTTT. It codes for CASRISQVYTEAFF.

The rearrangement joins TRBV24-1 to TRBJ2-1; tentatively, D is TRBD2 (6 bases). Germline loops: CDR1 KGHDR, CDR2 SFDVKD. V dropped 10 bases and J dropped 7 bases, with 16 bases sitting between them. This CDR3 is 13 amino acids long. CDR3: CATGDSEDNEQFF. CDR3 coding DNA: TGTGCCACTGGGGACTCGGAGGATAATGAGCAGTTCTTC.

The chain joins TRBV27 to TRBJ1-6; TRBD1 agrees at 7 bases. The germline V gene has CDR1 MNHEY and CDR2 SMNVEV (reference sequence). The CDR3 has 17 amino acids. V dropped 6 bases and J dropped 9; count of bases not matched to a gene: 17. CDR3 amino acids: CASRLGTGDPFGSPLHF. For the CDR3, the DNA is TGTGCCAGCAGATTGGGCACAGGGGACCCTTTTGGTTCACCCCTCCACTTT.

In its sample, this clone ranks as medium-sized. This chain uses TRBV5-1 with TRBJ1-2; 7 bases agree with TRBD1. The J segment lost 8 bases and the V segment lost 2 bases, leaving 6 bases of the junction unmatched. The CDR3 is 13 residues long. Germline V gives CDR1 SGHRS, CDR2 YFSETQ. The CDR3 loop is CASSLTGDRGYTF. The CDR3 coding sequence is TGCGCCAGCAGCTTAACAGGGGATCGGGGCTACACCTTC.

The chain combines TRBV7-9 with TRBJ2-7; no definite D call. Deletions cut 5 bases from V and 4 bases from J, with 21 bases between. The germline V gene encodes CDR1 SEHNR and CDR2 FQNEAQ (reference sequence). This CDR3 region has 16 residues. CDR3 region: CASSLRADQIHYEQYF. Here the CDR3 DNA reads TGTGCCAGCAGCCTAAGGGCAGACCAAATTCATTACGAGCAGTACTTC.

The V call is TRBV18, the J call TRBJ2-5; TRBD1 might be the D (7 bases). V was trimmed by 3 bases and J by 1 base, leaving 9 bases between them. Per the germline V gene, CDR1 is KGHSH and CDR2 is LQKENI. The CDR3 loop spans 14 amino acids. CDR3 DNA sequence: TGTGCCAGCTCACCTCAGGGGGGCCAAGAGACCCAGTACTTC. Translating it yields CASSPQGGQETQYF.

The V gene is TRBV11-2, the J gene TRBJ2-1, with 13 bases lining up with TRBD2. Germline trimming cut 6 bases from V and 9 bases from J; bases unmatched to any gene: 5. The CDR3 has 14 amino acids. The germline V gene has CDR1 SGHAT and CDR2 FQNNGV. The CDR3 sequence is CASRETSGRIEQFF. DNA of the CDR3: TGTGCCAGCAGGGAGACTAGCGGGAGGATTGAGCAGTTCTTC.

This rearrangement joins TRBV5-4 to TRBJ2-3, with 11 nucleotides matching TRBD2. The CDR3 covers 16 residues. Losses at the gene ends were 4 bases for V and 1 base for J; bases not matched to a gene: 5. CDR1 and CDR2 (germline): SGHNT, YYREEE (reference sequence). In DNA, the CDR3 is TGTGCCAGCAGCGTCCCGGGACTAGCGGGCACAGATACGCAGTATTTT. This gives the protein CASSVPGLAGTDTQYF.

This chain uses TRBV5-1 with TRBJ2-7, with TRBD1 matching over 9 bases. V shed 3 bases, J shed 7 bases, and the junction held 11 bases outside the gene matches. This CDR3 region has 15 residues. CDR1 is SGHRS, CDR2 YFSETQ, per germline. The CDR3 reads CASSSDRGITGEQYF. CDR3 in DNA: TGCGCCAGCAGCTCAGACAGGGGGATAACTGGGGAGCAGTACTTC.

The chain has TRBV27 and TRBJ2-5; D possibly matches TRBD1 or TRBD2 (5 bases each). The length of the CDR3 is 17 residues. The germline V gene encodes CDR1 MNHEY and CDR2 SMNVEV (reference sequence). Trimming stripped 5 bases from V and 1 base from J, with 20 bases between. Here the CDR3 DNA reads TGTGCCAGCAGTCCCCCGGGACGTCCGGCGCCCCAAGAGACCCAGTACTTC. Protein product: CASSPPGRPAPQETQYF.

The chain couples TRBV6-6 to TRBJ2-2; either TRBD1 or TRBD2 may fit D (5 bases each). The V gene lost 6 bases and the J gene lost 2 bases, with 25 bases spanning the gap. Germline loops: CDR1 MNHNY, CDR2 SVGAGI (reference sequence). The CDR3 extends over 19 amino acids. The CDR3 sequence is CASSSRLTGTSYNTGELFF. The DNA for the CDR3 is TGTGCCAGCAGCTCACGGCTAACCGGGACCTCATACAACACCGGGGAGCTGTTTTTT.

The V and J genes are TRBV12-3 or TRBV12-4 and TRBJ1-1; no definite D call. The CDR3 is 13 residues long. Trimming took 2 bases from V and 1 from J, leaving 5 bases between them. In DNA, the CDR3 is TGTGCCAGCAGTTTAAATCAGAACACTGAAGCTTTCTTT. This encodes CASSLNQNTEAFF.

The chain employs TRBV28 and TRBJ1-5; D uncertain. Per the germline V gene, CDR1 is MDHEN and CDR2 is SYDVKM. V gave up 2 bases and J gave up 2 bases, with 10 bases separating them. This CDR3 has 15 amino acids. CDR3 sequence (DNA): TGTGCCAGCAGTTTAATATCCGGAGGCAATCAGCCCCAGCATTTT. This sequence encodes CASSLISGGNQPQHF. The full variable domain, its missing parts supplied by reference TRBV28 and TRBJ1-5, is DVKVTQSSRYLVKRTGEKVFLECVQDMDHENMFWYRQDPGLGLRLIYFSYDVKMKEKGDIPEGYSVSREKKERFSLILESASTNQTSMYLCASSLISGGNQPQHFGDGTRLSIL.

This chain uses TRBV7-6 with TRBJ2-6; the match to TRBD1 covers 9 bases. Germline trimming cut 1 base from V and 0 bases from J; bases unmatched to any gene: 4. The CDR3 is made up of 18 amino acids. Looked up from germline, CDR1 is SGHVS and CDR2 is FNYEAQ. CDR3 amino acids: CASSLGQGVHSGANVLTF. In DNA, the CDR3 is TGTGCCAGCAGCTTAGGACAGGGGGTCCACTCTGGGGCCAACGTCCTGACTTTC.

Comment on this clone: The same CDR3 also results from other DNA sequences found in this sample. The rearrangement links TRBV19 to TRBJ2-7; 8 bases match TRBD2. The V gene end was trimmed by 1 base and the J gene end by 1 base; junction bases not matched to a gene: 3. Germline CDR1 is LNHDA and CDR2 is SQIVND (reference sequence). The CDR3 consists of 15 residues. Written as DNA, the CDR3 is TGTGCCAGTAGTATAGGGGCGGGGGGTTCCTACGAGCAGTACTTC. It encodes CASSIGAGGSYEQYF.

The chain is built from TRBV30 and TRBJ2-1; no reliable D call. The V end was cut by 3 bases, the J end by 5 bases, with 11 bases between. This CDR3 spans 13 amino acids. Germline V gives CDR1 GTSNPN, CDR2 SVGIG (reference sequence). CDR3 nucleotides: TGTGCCTGGAGACGGATCAATAACAATGAGCAGTTCTTC. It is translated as CAWRRINNNEQFF.